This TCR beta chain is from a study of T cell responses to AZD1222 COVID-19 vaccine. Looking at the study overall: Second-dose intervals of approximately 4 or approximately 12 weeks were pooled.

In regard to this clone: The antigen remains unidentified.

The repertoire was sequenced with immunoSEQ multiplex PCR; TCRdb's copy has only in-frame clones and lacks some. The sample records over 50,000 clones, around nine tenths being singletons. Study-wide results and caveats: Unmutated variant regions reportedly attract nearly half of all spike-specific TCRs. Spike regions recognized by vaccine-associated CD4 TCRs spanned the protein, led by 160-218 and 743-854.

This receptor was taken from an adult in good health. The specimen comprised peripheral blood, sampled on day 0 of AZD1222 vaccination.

DNA of the CDR3: TGCGCCAGCAGCCCCCATGGACTAGCGGGAACCACAGATACGCAGTATTTT. It is translated as CASSPHGLAGTTDTQYF. The V and J genes are TRBV4-1 and TRBJ2-3; 12 nucleotides line up with TRBD2. J was trimmed by 2 bases and V by 4 bases; bases with no gene match: 7. This CDR3 spans 17 amino acids. Looked up from germline, CDR1 is MGHRA and CDR2 is YSYEKL.